This T cell receptor (beta chain) was recorded in a study of T-cell reconstitution after alpha-beta-depleted transplantation in children. This clonotype was counted ten times or more. This sample's TCRbeta library carried unique molecular identifier barcodes. Via MiXCR, TCRdb re-called the PCR reads, giving one row per CDR3 protein. The table records 70,000 to 95,000 distinct CDR3 sequences, 9.5% to 15% of them present only once. The CDR3 sequence is 16 residues long. The ends were cut back, 0 bases at V and 4 bases at J, with 10 bases in the middle. Per the germline V gene, CDR1 is MGHRA and CDR2 is YSYEKL.

V gene TRBV4-1 combines with J gene TRBJ2-6; D gene unclear. The sample in question was PBMCs from the stem cell graft donor, obtained from the stem cell graft. The source of this sequence is a human donor who donated a stem cell graft to a child with inherited bone marrow failure. The CDR3 sequence: CASSQDQGRGANVLTF. The DNA for the CDR3 is TGCGCCAGCAGCCAAGATCAAGGGCGCGGGGCCAACGTCCTGACTTTC.